The clone carrying this T cell receptor beta chain came up a few times. Its specificity is unknown. These data come from a study of blood T cells in healthy people across ages. General study points: The fall in TCR beta diversity per million T cells was roughly linear with age. Unknown CMV status may confound age-related changes in expanded clones.

A second roughly 7 to 11 cycle PCR used barcoded and J-beta primers. There were at least 3 million CDR3-containing paired-end reads obtained from each sample. Each CDR3 protein gets one entry after TCRdb re-called the 5' RACE reads with MiXCR. The profile shows a few hundred thousand distinct CDR3 sequences, about a quarter of them singletons. The CDR3 runs 15 residues. CDR1 SEHNR and CDR2 FQNEAQ come from the germline V gene (reference sequence). J was trimmed by 2 bases and V by 0 bases; bases with no gene match: 4. Per-sample PBMC isolation yielded at least 6.5 million cells. The sample also formed part of further work on T cells of mothers and their children.

Material: blood. This chain joins TRBV7-9 and TRBJ2-7; 7 nucleotides agree with TRBD1. The origin of this receptor is a boy aged 2 to 9 in good health. CDR3 sequence: CASSLAGTVAYEQYF. The CDR3 coding sequence is TGTGCCAGCAGCTTAGCCGGGACAGTAGCCTACGAGCAGTACTTC.